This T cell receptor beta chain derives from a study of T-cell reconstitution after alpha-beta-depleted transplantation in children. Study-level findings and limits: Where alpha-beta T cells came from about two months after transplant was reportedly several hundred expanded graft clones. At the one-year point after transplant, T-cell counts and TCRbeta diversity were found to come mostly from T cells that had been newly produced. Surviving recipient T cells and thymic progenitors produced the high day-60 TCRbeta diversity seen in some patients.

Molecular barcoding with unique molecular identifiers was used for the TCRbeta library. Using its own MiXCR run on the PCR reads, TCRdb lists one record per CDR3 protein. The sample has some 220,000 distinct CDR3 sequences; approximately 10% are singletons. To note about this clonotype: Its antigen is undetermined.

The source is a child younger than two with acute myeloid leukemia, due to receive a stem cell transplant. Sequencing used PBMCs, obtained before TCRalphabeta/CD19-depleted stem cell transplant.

The CDR3 loop is CATSPPGIQNIQYF. DNA of the CDR3: TGTGCCACCTCCCCCCCGGGGATCCAAAACATTCAGTACTTC. The chain combines TRBV19 with TRBJ2-4; maybe TRBD2 (5 bases). The CDR3 runs to 14 residues. V was pared by 10 bases and J by 5 bases, with 18 bases between. The germline gives CDR1 LNHDA, CDR2 SQIVND (reference sequence).